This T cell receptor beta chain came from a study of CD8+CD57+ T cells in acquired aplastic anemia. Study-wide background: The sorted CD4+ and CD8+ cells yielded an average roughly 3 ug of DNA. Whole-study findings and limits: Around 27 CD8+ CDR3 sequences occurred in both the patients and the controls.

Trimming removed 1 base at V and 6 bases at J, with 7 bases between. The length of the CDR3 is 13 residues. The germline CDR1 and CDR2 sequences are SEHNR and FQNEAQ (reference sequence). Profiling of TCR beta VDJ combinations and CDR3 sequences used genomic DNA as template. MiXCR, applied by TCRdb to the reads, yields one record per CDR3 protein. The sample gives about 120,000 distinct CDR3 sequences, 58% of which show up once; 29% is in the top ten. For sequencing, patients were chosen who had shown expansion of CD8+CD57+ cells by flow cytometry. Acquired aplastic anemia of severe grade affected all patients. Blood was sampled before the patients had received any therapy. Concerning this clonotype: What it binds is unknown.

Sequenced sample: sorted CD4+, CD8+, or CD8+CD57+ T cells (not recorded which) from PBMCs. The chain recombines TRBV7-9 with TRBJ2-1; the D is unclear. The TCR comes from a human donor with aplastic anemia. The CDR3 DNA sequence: TGTGCCAGCAGCTTAGAACGAGGCAATGAGCAGTTCTTC. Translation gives CASSLERGNEQFF.